This entry concerns a single T cell receptor (beta chain). The antigen remains undetermined. This sample was taken from a study of cytomegalovirus exposure and HLA in healthy donors. Study-level information: Around 80 million unique TCRs from HLA-typed donors were held in an early data release.

The study, taken as a whole, reports: Further analysis was carried out later, and it showed several of the most significant clusters appearing linked to common viral pathogens.

The PCR contained 60 Vbeta and 13 Jbeta primers. Clones were read by immunoSEQ multiplex PCR, and TCRdb kept only the in-frame ones, dropping some. The sample holds 25,000 to 30,000 clones, about 60% seen once. Trimming removed 3 bases from V and 8 bases from J; junction bases left unmatched: 8. CDR3 length: 15 residues. CDR1 is SGDLS and CDR2 is YYNGEE in the germline V gene. This clonotype originated in a male donor in good health and CMV-seropositive. The sequencing input was PBMCs. This chain uses TRBV9 with TRBJ1-4, with 9 bases lining up with TRBD1. The DNA of the CDR3 is TGTGCCAGCAGCGCCCGGGACAGGGTGGAAGAAAAACTGTTTTTT. It translates to CASSARDRVEEKLFF.